This T cell receptor (beta chain) comes out of a study of Ad26.COV2.S vaccination and SARS-CoV-2 variants. Findings and limits, study-wide: Responses of T cells in total may have been underestimated by the TCR breadth and depth analyses.

About this clone itself: The target antigen is unknown.

Described treatment: over 15 received Ad26.COV2.S at low or high dose, single or two shots; about 5 received placebo; per-sample allocation not given. Following the first vaccine or placebo injection, samples were taken on day 63. J was trimmed by 3 bases and V by 7 bases; bases with no gene match: 7. The CDR3 consists of 14 residues. The V gene's germline CDR1 is MNHEY and CDR2 SVGAGI. TCRdb's table, derived via immunoSEQ multiplex PCR, lists solely in-frame clones and lacks some. This sample has approximately 400,000 clones, with about 88% found just once. The chain joins TRBV6-5 to TRBJ1-2; 8 positions match TRBD1. The source material was peripheral blood, sampled in a trial of Ad26.COV2.S vaccine versus placebo. The clonotype originates from a person between 18 and 65 years old who received the Ad26.COV2.S COVID-19 vaccine or a placebo. CDR3 sequence: CASIFDRGDYGYTF. CDR3 in DNA: TGTGCCAGCATATTTGACAGGGGCGACTATGGCTACACCTTC.